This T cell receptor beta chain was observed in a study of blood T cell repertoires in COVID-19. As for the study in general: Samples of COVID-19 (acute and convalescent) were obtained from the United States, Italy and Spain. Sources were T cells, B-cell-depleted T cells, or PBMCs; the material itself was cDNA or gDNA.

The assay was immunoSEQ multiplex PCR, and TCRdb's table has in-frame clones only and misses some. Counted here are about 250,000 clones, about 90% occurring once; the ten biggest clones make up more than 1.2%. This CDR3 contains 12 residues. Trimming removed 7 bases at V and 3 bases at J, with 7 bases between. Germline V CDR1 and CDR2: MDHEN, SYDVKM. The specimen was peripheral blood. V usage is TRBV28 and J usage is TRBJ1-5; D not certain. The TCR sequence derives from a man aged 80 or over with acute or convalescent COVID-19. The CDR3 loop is CASNLLNQPQHF. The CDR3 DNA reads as TGTGCCAGCAATCTCCTCAATCAGCCCCAGCATTTT.